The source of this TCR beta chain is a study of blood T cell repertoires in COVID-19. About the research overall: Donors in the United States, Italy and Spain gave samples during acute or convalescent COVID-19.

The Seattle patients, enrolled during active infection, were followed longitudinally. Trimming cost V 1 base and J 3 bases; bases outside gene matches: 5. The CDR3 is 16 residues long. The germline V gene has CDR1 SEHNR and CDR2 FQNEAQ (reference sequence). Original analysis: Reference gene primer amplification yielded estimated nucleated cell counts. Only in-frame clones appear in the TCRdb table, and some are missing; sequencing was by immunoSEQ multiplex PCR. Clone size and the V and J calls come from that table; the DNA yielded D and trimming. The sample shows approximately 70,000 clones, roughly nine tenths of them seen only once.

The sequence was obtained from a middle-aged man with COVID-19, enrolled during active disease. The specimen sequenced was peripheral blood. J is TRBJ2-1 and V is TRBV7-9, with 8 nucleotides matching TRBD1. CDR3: CASSLEGTGYYNEQFF. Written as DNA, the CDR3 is TGTGCCAGCAGCTTAGAGGGGACAGGATACTACAATGAGCAGTTCTTC. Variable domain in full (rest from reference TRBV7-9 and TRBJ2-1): DTGVSQNPRHKITKRGQNVTFRCDPISEHNRLYWYRQTLGQGPEFLTYFQNEAQLEKSRLLSDRFSAERPKGSFSTLEIQRTEQGDSAMYLCASSLEGTGYYNEQFFGPGTRLTVL.